One sample yielded the 3 T cell receptor beta chains listed below, sequenced in a study of control samples from healthy donors and cancer patients. Data came from immunoSEQ multiplex PCR; TCRdb stores just in-frame clones and leaves some out. Of around 95,000 clones listed, approximately 86% were seen once; the top ten hold approximately 20%. Sequencing used blood. The source of these receptors is a man in his thirties or forties in good health.

The genes are TRBV5-1 and TRBJ1-1; 10 nucleotides agree with TRBD1. The junction had 7 bases not matched to a gene; V was cut back by 4 bases and J by 4 bases. This CDR3 contains 15 residues. Per germline, CDR1 SGHRS and CDR2 YFSETQ. The CDR3 spells CASSGDRGRVTEAFF. CDR3 bases: TGCGCCAGCAGCGGCGACAGGGGGCGAGTCACTGAAGCTTTCTTT.

This chain connects TRBV10-3 to TRBJ1-5, with TRBD1 matching 8 bases. The CDR3 length is 14 residues. The V gene's germline CDR1 is ENHRY and CDR2 SYGVKD. V was clipped by 4 bases and J by 5 bases; unmatched bases: 4. CDR3 residues: CAISGQGRDQPQHF. CDR3 in DNA: TGTGCCATCAGTGGACAGGGGAGGGATCAGCCCCAGCATTTT.

The chain carries TRBV25-1 and TRBJ2-3, with a weak D call TRBD1 (5 bases). From germline, CDR1 is MGHDK and CDR2 SYGVNS. V was cut by 3 bases and J by 3 bases, with 10 bases left in between. The CDR3 covers 14 residues. The CDR3 region is CASSEGPPTDTQYF. The CDR3 bases are TGTGCCAGCAGTGAGGGGCCGCCAACAGATACGCAGTATTTT. The full variable domain, completed using reference TRBV25-1 and TRBJ2-3, is EADIYQTPRYLVIGTGKKITLECSQTMGHDKMYWYQQDPGMELHLIHYSYGVNSTEKGDLSSESTVSRIRTEHFPLTLESARPSHTSQYLCASSEGPPTDTQYFGPGTRLTVL.